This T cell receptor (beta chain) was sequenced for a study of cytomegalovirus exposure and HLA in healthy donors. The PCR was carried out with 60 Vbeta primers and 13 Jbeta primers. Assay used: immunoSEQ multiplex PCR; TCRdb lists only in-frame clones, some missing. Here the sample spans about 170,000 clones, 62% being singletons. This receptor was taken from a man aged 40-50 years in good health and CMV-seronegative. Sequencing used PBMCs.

The DNA of the CDR3 is TGCGCCAGCACCCTAGGACAGCTCACAGATACGCAGTATTTT. It codes for CASTLGQLTDTQYF. This chain joins TRBV5-1 and TRBJ2-3; TRBD1 is a possible D gene (6 bases). The V end was cut by 6 bases, the J end by 2 bases, with 13 bases between. This CDR3 has 14 amino acids. Germline loops: CDR1 SGHRS, CDR2 YFSETQ.